Listed below are T cell receptor beta chains from one sample, sequenced in a study of shared clonotypes between healthy human individuals. Some clones are missing from TCRdb's copy, which holds only in-frame ones; the method was immunoSEQ multiplex PCR. The sample has more than 450,000 clones, less than 85% seen once. Sequencing was carried out using PBMCs. All receptors come from a woman in her forties in good health. Some clones in this sample may be carry-over from other donors' samples. Each CDR3 is given with its conserved first and last residue. The D gene is left open where the match is weak. The size of a clone is reported for some rows only, either as once, few or many, or as a class for expanded clones.

d_call: TRBD1; clone_size: NA; v_call: TRBV9; j_call: TRBJ2-1; cdr3_nt: TGTGCCAGCAGCGCGACAGGGGCAGGATCCTACAATGAGCAGTTCTTC; cdr3_aa: CASSATGAGSYNEQFF
d_call: TRBD1; clone_size: NA; v_call: TRBV7-3; j_call: TRBJ1-1; cdr3_nt: TGTGCCAGCAGCTTAAGGACAGGGATGAACACTGAAGCTTTCTTT; cdr3_aa: CASSLRTGMNTEAFF
d_call: NA; clone_size: NA; v_call: TRBV18; j_call: TRBJ2-5; cdr3_nt: TGTGCCAGCTCACTGAGACAGGGAGCGGGGGAGACCCAGTACTTC; cdr3_aa: CASSLRQGAGETQYF
d_call: NA; clone_size: NA; v_call: TRBV7-3; j_call: TRBJ2-1; cdr3_nt: TGTGCCAGCAGCTTAAATATCGACATGGCTACCCCGTTCTTC; cdr3_aa: CASSLNIDMATPFF
d_call: NA; clone_size: once; v_call: TRBV5-6; j_call: TRBJ2-1; cdr3_nt: TGTGCCAGCAGCTTGGTTGCAGGGCGCCCTGAGCAGTTCTTC; cdr3_aa: CASSLVAGRPEQFF
d_call: TRBD1; clone_size: NA; v_call: TRBV5-1; j_call: TRBJ2-7; cdr3_nt: TGCGCCAGCAGTCCGGGACAGGGGGCCTACGAGCAGTACTTC; cdr3_aa: CASSPGQGAYEQYF
d_call: TRBD2; clone_size: NA; v_call: TRBV28; j_call: TRBJ2-3; cdr3_nt: TGTGCCAGCAGCTCCCCGTTCGGGCTAGCGGGAGCGGATACGCAGTATTTT; cdr3_aa: CASSSPFGLAGADTQYF
d_call: TRBD2; clone_size: NA; v_call: TRBV19; j_call: TRBJ2-2; cdr3_nt: TGTGCCAGTAGTACTCCTCGGGGCGGGAGGCACACCGGGGAGCTGTTTTTT; cdr3_aa: CASSTPRGGRHTGELFF
d_call: TRBD2; clone_size: NA; v_call: TRBV4-3; j_call: TRBJ2-3; cdr3_nt: TGCGCCAGCAGCCAACTAGGACCTACCGGACTAGCGGGAGGGCCGTTCACAGATACGCAGTATTTT; cdr3_aa: CASSQLGPTGLAGGPFTDTQYF
d_call: NA; clone_size: NA; v_call: TRBV11-1; j_call: TRBJ2-1; cdr3_nt: TGTGCCAGCAGCTTAGAAGGGGGTTCCTACAATGAGCAGTTCTTC; cdr3_aa: CASSLEGGSYNEQFF
d_call: TRBD2; clone_size: NA; v_call: TRBV7-3; j_call: TRBJ2-2; cdr3_nt: TGTGCCAGCAGCTTAGGTCTAGCGGGAGGTTCCGGGGAGCTGTTTTTT; cdr3_aa: CASSLGLAGGSGELFF
d_call: TRBD1; clone_size: NA; v_call: TRBV15; j_call: TRBJ2-1; cdr3_nt: TGTGCCACCAGCAGAACAGGGGCGAACTCCTACAATGAGCAGTTCTTC; cdr3_aa: CATSRTGANSYNEQFF
d_call: NA; clone_size: NA; v_call: TRBV18; j_call: TRBJ1-2; cdr3_nt: TGTGCCAGCTCACCACGCGGAGGGGATGGCTACACCTTC; cdr3_aa: CASSPRGGDGYTF
d_call: NA; clone_size: NA; v_call: TRBV6-1; j_call: TRBJ2-3; cdr3_nt: TGTGCCAGCAGTGATCTCCTCACAGATACGCAGTATTTT; cdr3_aa: CASSDLLTDTQYF
d_call: NA; clone_size: once; v_call: TRBV7-6; j_call: TRBJ1-5; cdr3_nt: TGTGCCAGCAGCTTAGTGCAGGGTTGGCCCCAGCATTTT; cdr3_aa: CASSLVQGWPQHF
d_call: TRBD2; clone_size: once; v_call: TRBV5-6; j_call: TRBJ2-3; cdr3_nt: TGTGCCAGCAGCTTTACCATAGCGGGAGGGCCTCGGGATACGCAGTATTTT; cdr3_aa: CASSFTIAGGPRDTQYF
d_call: TRBD1; clone_size: NA; v_call: TRBV11-2; j_call: TRBJ2-7; cdr3_nt: TGTGCCAGCAGCCAATACAGGGGCCGCTACGAGCAGTACTTC; cdr3_aa: CASSQYRGRYEQYF
d_call: NA; clone_size: NA; v_call: TRBV18; j_call: TRBJ2-7; cdr3_nt: TGTGCCAGCTCACCTCGTCTAGCTGGAGGGCACGAGCAGTACTTC; cdr3_aa: CASSPRLAGGHEQYF
d_call: NA; clone_size: NA; v_call: TRBV11-3; j_call: TRBJ2-5; cdr3_nt: TGTGCCAGCAGCCTTAGGGGGGGCCCCCAAGAGACCCAGTACTTC; cdr3_aa: CASSLRGGPQETQYF
d_call: TRBD1; clone_size: NA; v_call: TRBV11-2; j_call: TRBJ1-1; cdr3_nt: TGTGCCAGCAGCCGTGCTCAGGGGGCCTCGAACACTGAAGCTTTCTTT; cdr3_aa: CASSRAQGASNTEAFF
d_call: TRBD2; clone_size: NA; v_call: TRBV6-1; j_call: TRBJ2-1; cdr3_nt: TGTGCCAGCAGTGGGATAGCGGGAGGTTTCAATGAGCAGTTCTTC; cdr3_aa: CASSGIAGGFNEQFF
d_call: NA; clone_size: NA; v_call: TRBV2; j_call: TRBJ2-2; cdr3_nt: TGTGCCAGCAGTGACCCGGACCCCGGGGCCGGGGAGCTGTTTTTT; cdr3_aa: CASSDPDPGAGELFF
d_call: NA; clone_size: NA; v_call: TRBV5-1; j_call: TRBJ2-5; cdr3_nt: TGCGCCAGCAGCGGCGGACCCCACCAAGAGACCCAGTACTTC; cdr3_aa: CASSGGPHQETQYF
d_call: NA; clone_size: few; v_call: TRBV2; j_call: TRBJ2-7; cdr3_nt: TGTGCCAGCCACCTGGCTAGCGAGCAGTACTTC; cdr3_aa: CASHLASEQYF
d_call: TRBD2; clone_size: NA; v_call: TRBV10-3; j_call: TRBJ2-1; cdr3_nt: TGTGCCATCAGTGTAATAAGCGGGAGGGTCGATGAGCAGTTCTTC; cdr3_aa: CAISVISGRVDEQFF
d_call: TRBD1; clone_size: NA; v_call: TRBV5-1; j_call: TRBJ1-2; cdr3_nt: TGCGCCAGCAGCTTGGGACAGGGAACCTACGGCTACACCTTC; cdr3_aa: CASSLGQGTYGYTF
d_call: NA; clone_size: NA; v_call: TRBV30; j_call: TRBJ2-1; cdr3_nt: TGTGCCTGGAGTGTACGAGGGTTCTACAATGAGCAGTTCTTC; cdr3_aa: CAWSVRGFYNEQFF